These 10 T cell receptor beta chains originate from one sample sequenced in a study of T cell repertoires in cytomegalovirus infection. TCRdb recomputed calls from the reads with MiXCR, one row per CDR3 protein. The table shows 200,000 to 250,000 distinct CDR3 sequences, with roughly an eighth occurring only once. Sequencing was carried out using PBMCs. The receptors were gathered from a human donor in good health (CMV status not recorded). Some clones in this sample may be carry-over from other donors' samples.

There are many counts of this clonotype. The chain joins TRBV24-1 to TRBJ2-1; 11 nucleotides line up with TRBD2. After removal of 1 base from V and 2 bases from J, the junction contained 3 bases not matched to a gene. The CDR3 has 17 amino acids. Germline V gene lookup returns CDR1 KGHDR and CDR2 SFDVKD. The CDR3, as DNA: TGTGCCACCAGTGATTTCGGGACTAGCGGCACCTACAATGAGCAGTTCTTC. Encoded protein: CATSDFGTSGTYNEQFF.

Concerning this clonotype: A much larger clone lies one base from this, so it may be a read error. The chain uses TRBV5-1 and TRBJ1-1, with TRBD1 identical over 7 bases. V lost 4 bases, J lost 3 bases, and 3 bases stayed unmatched. CDR3 length: 13 amino acids. CDR1 SGHRS and CDR2 YFSETQ come from the germline V gene. This CDR3 reads CASSAGQHTEAFF. CDR3 nucleotides: TGCGCCAGCAGCGCGGGACAGCACACTGAAGCTTTCTTT. Full variable domain (missing parts from reference TRBV5-1 and TRBJ1-1): KAGVTQTPRYLIKTRGQQVTLSCSPISGHRSVSWYQQTPGQGLQFLFEYFSETQRNKGNFPGRFSGRQFSNSRSEMNVSTLELGDSALYLCASSAGQHTEAFFGQGTRLTVV.

This clonotype showed up many times. The chain carries TRBV7-2 and TRBJ1-6, with D possibly TRBD1 on 5 matching bases. Trimming took 0 bases from V and 12 from J, leaving 21 bases between them. The CDR3 loop spans 17 amino acids. Germline assignment: CDR1 SGHTA and CDR2 FQGNSA. The CDR3 region is CASSLAPPGRPVLPLHF. In DNA form, the CDR3 reads TGTGCCAGCAGCTTAGCGCCCCCGGGACGTCCCGTCCTACCCCTCCACTTT.

This clonotype was seen many times. The V gene is TRBV5-4, the J gene TRBJ2-4; TRBD1 agrees at 10 bases. Germline lookup yields CDR1 SGHNT and CDR2 YYREEE (reference sequence). This CDR3 comprises 17 residues. The V and J ends lost 5 bases and 1 base, in that order; junction bases with no gene match: 9. CDR3 in amino acids: CASRASPGQGAKNIQYF. The CDR3 nucleotides are TGTGCCAGCAGGGCCAGCCCGGGACAGGGGGCCAAAAACATTCAGTACTTC.

The chain recombines TRBV2 with TRBJ1-4, with a tentative D call TRBD1 (5 bases). This CDR3 has 14 amino acids. V shed 7 bases and J shed 8 bases, with 17 bases lying between them. Germline assignment: CDR1 SNHLY and CDR2 FYNNEI. CDR3 nucleotide sequence: TGTGCCAGCACCCCAGGGATGGAGCACGAAAAACTGTTTTTT. This translates into CASTPGMEHEKLFF.

In this sample, this clonotype turned up once. The junction does not match germline at one end; this may be a read error. The rearrangement joins TRBV7-2 to TRBJ1-2; tentatively, D is TRBD1 (6 bases). Germline values: CDR1 SGHTA, CDR2 FQGNSA. This CDR3 has 15 residues. DNA of the CDR3: TGTGCCAGCAGCAGCCGATCAGGGACATGCTATGGATACACCTTC. It translates to CASSSRSGTCYGYTF.

There are many counts of this clonotype. The rearrangement links TRBV6-6 to TRBJ1-6; D is possibly TRBD1 (6 bases). CDR1 is MNHNY, CDR2 SVGAGI, per germline (reference sequence). The CDR3 has 15 amino acids. V lost 0 bases and J lost 4, with 7 bases in between. The CDR3 DNA sequence: TGTGCCAGCAGTTACTCAGGGGGTTATAATTCACCCCTCCACTTT. It specifies CASSYSGGYNSPLHF.

The V call is TRBV19, the J call TRBJ1-4; weak D call: TRBD1 (6 bases). With 3 bases removed from V and 3 bases from J, the gap between germline ends came to 17 bases. Germline V gene data show CDR1 as LNHDA and CDR2 as SQIVND (reference sequence). This CDR3 spans 17 amino acids. The CDR3 DNA is TGTGCCAGTAGTATCTTCCTCGCGGAGGGGGCTAATGAAAAACTGTTTTTT. As protein: CASSIFLAEGANEKLFF.

This clonotype was detected many times. The CDR3 nucleotides read TGTGCCAGCAGTGTGACCGGGGGCCCCACTGAAGCTTTCTTT. Encoded protein: CASSVTGGPTEAFF. The V call is TRBV2, the J call TRBJ1-1, with D possibly matching TRBD1 (6 bases). Germline V gene data show CDR1 as SNHLY and CDR2 as FYNNEI. The V end was cut by 4 bases, the J end by 4 bases, with 13 bases between. The CDR3 consists of 14 residues.

This clonotype appeared a few times. The chain recombines TRBV19 with TRBJ2-7, with 10 bases aligning to TRBD2. J gave up 4 bases and V 3 bases, and 6 bases lay outside the gene matches. Germline assignment: CDR1 LNHDA and CDR2 SQIVND (reference sequence). The CDR3 contains 15 residues. Here the CDR3 DNA reads TGTGCCAGTAGTATGGGTGGACTAGCGGCTTACGAGCAGTACTTC. Its translation: CASSMGGLAAYEQYF.